The next 23 T cell receptor beta chains were all read from a single sample in a study of identical twins. MiXCR, applied by TCRdb to the 5' RACE reads, yields one record per CDR3 protein. The data hold about 570,000 distinct CDR3 sequences, with around 9.6% observed a single time. A further study also used this sample, focusing on yellow fever vaccine responses in identical twins.

What was sequenced was PBMCs. Every receptor here comes from a woman aged 18-30 years in good health.

This clonotype appeared a few times. The V call is TRBV6-1, the J call TRBJ2-5; D may be TRBD2 (6 bases). Germline CDR1 is MNHNS and CDR2 is SASEGT. The CDR3 consists of 16 residues. V lost 5 bases and J 5 bases, leaving 21 bases between the germline ends. In DNA, the CDR3 is TGTGCCAGCAGTCCCCACCGGCGGGGCCCTTGGGAGACCCAGTACTTC. Residues: CASSPHRRGPWETQYF.

This clonotype was recorded many times. This chain uses TRBV7-2 with TRBJ2-1; D call uncertain. Germline CDR1 is SGHTA and CDR2 is FQGNSA. With 4 bases removed from V and 8 bases from J, the gap between germline ends came to 21 bases. This CDR3 comprises 16 residues. CDR3 region: CASSSKKPYSVHEQFF. The CDR3 DNA reads TGTGCCAGCAGCTCCAAGAAGCCCTACTCTGTGCATGAGCAGTTCTTC.

The chain carries TRBV15 and TRBJ2-2, with D uncertain. The V end lost 0 bases, the J end lost 1 base, and 12 bases lay between the germline ends. The CDR3 totals 17 residues. The germline V gene has CDR1 LNHNV and CDR2 YYDKDF (reference sequence). CDR3 sequence reads: CATSREVGTGNTGELFF. The CDR3 DNA follows: TGTGCCACCAGCAGAGAGGTTGGAACGGGGAACACCGGGGAGCTGTTTTTT.

The V gene is TRBV7-2, the J gene TRBJ2-3; unclear D gene. CDR3 length: 14 amino acids. Trimming cost V 8 bases and J 3 bases, with 15 bases left between them. Germline lookup yields CDR1 SGHTA and CDR2 FQGNSA. The CDR3 DNA follows: TGTGCCAGCGCCCTGGCACTGCAGACAGATACGCAGTATTTT. Its translation: CASALALQTDTQYF.

The count of this clonotype is one. One base away lies a much larger clone, so this may be a sequencing read error. The CDR3 does not end in the conserved phenylalanine or tryptophan, so this is likely a read error. This rearrangement joins TRBV5-1 to TRBJ2-7; 8 positions agree with TRBD1. The CDR3 covers 19 residues. V lost 4 bases and J lost 4; bases outside the gene matches: 22. The germline gives CDR1 SGHRS, CDR2 YFSETQ. The CDR3 protein is CASSPPPGTGQGDWYEQYS. DNA for the CDR3: TGCGCCAGCAGCCCCCCGCCCGGGACAGGCCAAGGGGACTGGTACGAGCAGTACTCC.

J is TRBJ2-7 and V is TRBV28, with D possibly TRBD2 on 5 matching bases. This CDR3 region has 13 residues. Trimming removed 5 bases from V and 3 bases from J, with 11 bases in between. The V gene's germline CDR1 is MDHEN and CDR2 SYDVKM. CDR3 amino acids: CASSSRTRYEQYF. CDR3 bases: TGTGCCAGCAGTAGCAGGACTCGCTACGAGCAGTACTTC.

J is TRBJ2-6 and V is TRBV6-1; D may match TRBD1 or TRBD2 (5 bases each). V was cut by 2 bases and J by 0 bases, with 14 bases left in between. The CDR3 has 18 amino acids. CDR1 is MNHNS, CDR2 SASEGT, per germline. In DNA, the CDR3 is TGTGCCAGCAGTGAAAGGTCGTGGGGGATCTCTGGGGCCAACGTCCTGACTTTC. Protein product: CASSERSWGISGANVLTF.

The chain joins TRBV7-9 to TRBJ1-2; no firm D call. Per germline, CDR1 SEHNR and CDR2 FQNEAQ (reference sequence). Trimming shortened V by 2 bases and J by 5 bases, and 12 bases separated the two germline ends. The CDR3 totals 14 residues. This chain's CDR3 is CASSLTIIPYGYTF. The DNA for the CDR3 is TGTGCCAGCAGCTTAACCATTATCCCGTATGGCTACACCTTC. Full variable domain (rest looked up from reference TRBV7-9 and TRBJ1-2): DTGVSQNPRHKITKRGQNVTFRCDPISEHNRLYWYRQTLGQGPEFLTYFQNEAQLEKSRLLSDRFSAERPKGSFSTLEIQRTEQGDSAMYLCASSLTIIPYGYTFGSGTRLTVV.

This clonotype came up a few times. The rearrangement uses TRBV5-4 and TRBJ1-5, with D possibly TRBD1 on 5 matching bases. V lost 1 base to trimming and J lost 11 bases, with 22 bases between them. The V gene's germline CDR1 is SGHNT and CDR2 YYREEE (reference sequence). The CDR3 covers 16 residues. CDR3 amino acids: CASSLRQGITTGAQHF. The CDR3, as DNA: TGTGCCAGCAGCTTGAGGCAGGGAATTACCACGGGGGCCCAGCATTTT.

The table lists this clonotype with a few counts. The chain is built from TRBV29-1 and TRBJ2-5, with 7 bases lining up with TRBD2. Germline V gives CDR1 SQVTM, CDR2 ANQGSEA. CDR3 size: 17 residues. Trimming removed 5 bases from V and 2 bases from J; junction bases left unmatched: 17. CDR3 sequence: CSVNGGDSGWPQETQYF. The CDR3 DNA is TGCAGCGTTAATGGCGGAGATAGCGGGTGGCCTCAAGAGACCCAGTACTTC.

J is TRBJ2-5 and V is TRBV28; D possibly corresponds to TRBD1 (6 bases). CDR3 size: 14 residues. Between the trimmed V and J ends, which lost 4 bases and 5 bases, there was a span of 14 bases. Germline lookup yields CDR1 MDHEN and CDR2 SYDVKM. The CDR3 spells CASSSTGPGETQYF. Written as DNA, the CDR3 is TGTGCCAGCAGTTCAACAGGGCCTGGGGAGACCCAGTACTTC. Together with reference TRBV28 and TRBJ2-5, the CDR3 gives the full variable domain: DVKVTQSSRYLVKRTGEKVFLECVQDMDHENMFWYRQDPGLGLRLIYFSYDVKMKEKGDIPEGYSVSREKKERFSLILESASTNQTSMYLCASSSTGPGETQYFGPGTRLLVL.

V is TRBV5-1 and J is TRBJ1-6; possibly TRBD1 for D (6 bases). CDR1 is SGHRS and CDR2 is YFSETQ in the germline V gene. The ends were cut back, 4 bases at V and 5 bases at J, with 16 bases in the middle. This CDR3 spans 16 amino acids. The CDR3 protein is CASSSTGFRHNSPLHF. The CDR3 DNA follows: TGCGCCAGCAGCAGTACAGGGTTTCGCCATAATTCACCCCTCCACTTT.

This clonotype was counted between two and nine times. The V call is TRBV12-3 or TRBV12-4, the J call TRBJ2-5; 7 bases match TRBD2. This CDR3 is built from 15 residues. The V segment lost 1 base and the J segment 3 bases; nucleotides outside the gene matches: 5. CDR3 nucleotides: TGTGCCAGCAGTTTAGGGTTCAGCGGGAAAGAGACCCAGTACTTC. It translates to CASSLGFSGKETQYF.

The sample holds a few counts of this clonotype. This chain joins TRBV11-2 and TRBJ2-1; 11 nucleotides align to TRBD2. Germline CDR1 SGHAT, CDR2 FQNNGV. Trimming cost V 4 bases and J 3 bases; bases outside gene matches: 5. CDR3 length: 16 amino acids. Here the CDR3 DNA reads TGTGCCAGCAGCTCTAGACTAGCGGGACTCTACAATGAGCAGTTCTTC. Translation gives CASSSRLAGLYNEQFF.

This clonotype showed up just a few times. The V gene is TRBV3-1, the J gene TRBJ2-7; possibly TRBD2 for D (6 bases). V was clipped by 5 bases and J by 0 bases, with 20 bases between them. In germline, CDR1 is LGHDT, CDR2 YNNKEL (reference sequence). The CDR3 loop spans 17 amino acids. The CDR3 loop is CASSDEVPGLDSYEQYF. For the CDR3, the DNA is TGTGCCAGCAGCGATGAAGTCCCGGGACTGGACTCCTACGAGCAGTACTTC.

This clonotype was seen a handful of times. The rearrangement links TRBV28 to TRBJ2-1, with D perhaps TRBD1 or TRBD2 (5 bases each). With 3 bases removed from V and 4 bases from J, the gap between germline ends came to 13 bases. The CDR3 has 15 amino acids. CDR1 and CDR2 from the germline V gene are MDHEN and SYDVKM. The CDR3 protein is CASSFFGTDYNEQFF. CDR3 in DNA: TGTGCCAGCAGTTTTTTCGGGACGGATTACAATGAGCAGTTCTTC.

This clonotype was seen ten or more times. The chain has TRBV20-1 and TRBJ2-5, with 8 bases fitting TRBD2. This CDR3 contains 12 residues. CDR1 DFQATT and CDR2 SNEGSKA come from the germline V gene (reference sequence). With 8 bases clipped from V and 3 bases from J, the junction kept 5 bases outside the gene matches. The CDR3 region is CSISGTKETQYF. The CDR3 DNA is TGCAGTATTAGCGGGACTAAAGAGACCCAGTACTTC.

This rearrangement joins TRBV7-2 to TRBJ2-3; either TRBD1 or TRBD2 may fit D (6 bases each). The germline gives CDR1 SGHTA, CDR2 FQGNSA. This CDR3 comprises 16 residues. V shed 1 base and J shed 4 bases, with 15 bases lying between them. In DNA, the CDR3 is TGTGCCAGCAGCTTAGTCGGCAGCCGGGGGCCAGATACGCAGTATTTT. Translated: CASSLVGSRGPDTQYF.

The rearrangement uses TRBV29-1 and TRBJ1-2; D may be TRBD1 (5 bases). Trimming removed 5 bases at V and 7 bases at J, with 14 bases between. CDR1 and CDR2 from the germline V gene are SQVTM and ANQGSEA. The CDR3 is 12 amino acids. DNA of the CDR3: TGCAGCGTTATCGTCGGGGGGGGTGGCTACACCTTC. It specifies CSVIVGGGGYTF.

The chain carries TRBV5-1 and TRBJ2-1; 15 nucleotides align to TRBD2. The CDR3 extends over 18 amino acids. Germline lookup yields CDR1 SGHRS and CDR2 YFSETQ. The trim removed 3 bases at V and 3 bases at J, leaving 7 bases unmatched. The CDR3 coding sequence is TGCGCCAGCAGCTCGGGGACTAGCGGGGGGATACTCTACAATGAGCAGTTCTTC. This translates into CASSSGTSGGILYNEQFF.

This clonotype appeared a few times. This rearrangement joins TRBV2 to TRBJ2-3; D gene unclear. This CDR3 region has 17 residues. The V gene lost 4 bases and the J gene lost 2 bases, with 19 bases spanning the gap. Germline CDR1 SNHLY, CDR2 FYNNEI. CDR3 residues: CASSAPGPSLNTDTQYF. The CDR3 DNA reads TGTGCCAGCAGTGCCCCCGGGCCCTCCCTTAACACAGATACGCAGTATTTT.

In its sample, this clonotype was seen a few times. J is TRBJ2-3 and V is TRBV7-9, with 9 bases identical to TRBD2. The CDR3 has 17 residues. V shed 4 bases and J 3 bases; nucleotides not matched to a gene: 11. The germline gives CDR1 SEHNR, CDR2 FQNEAQ (reference sequence). CDR3 loop: CASSYKGGGLATDTQYF. DNA for the CDR3: TGTGCCAGCAGCTACAAGGGTGGTGGACTAGCGACAGATACGCAGTATTTT.

The sample holds many counts of this clonotype. The chain combines TRBV6-1 with TRBJ2-1; 13 bases line up with TRBD2. The CDR3 extends over 15 amino acids. After removal of 5 bases from V and 7 bases from J, the junction contained 5 bases not matched to a gene. The germline CDR1 and CDR2 sequences are MNHNS and SASEGT. Written as DNA, the CDR3 is TGTGCCAGCAGTAGGGGGACTAGCGGGACGAATGAGCAGTTCTTC. It specifies CASSRGTSGTNEQFF.